The 17 T cell receptor beta chains below all came from one sample that was sequenced in a study of T cells after posttransplantation cyclophosphamide. TCRdb's table, derived via immunoSEQ multiplex PCR, lists solely in-frame clones and lacks some. The sample records approximately 56,000 clones, 94% being singletons. Sequencing was done on a sample of PBMCs. These receptors all come from a young woman in good health and a related stem cell transplant donor.

V usage is TRBV30 and J usage is TRBJ2-7; D gene uncertain. V lost 2 bases and J lost 5, with 7 bases in between. This CDR3 has 11 residues. Germline assignment: CDR1 GTSNPN and CDR2 SVGIG (reference sequence). The CDR3 bases are TGTGCCTGGAGTAGCAGGCACGAGCAGTACTTC. It translates to CAWSSRHEQYF. Combining the CDR3 with reference TRBV30 and TRBJ2-7 gives the whole variable domain SQTIHQWPATLVQPVGSPLSLECTVEGTSNPNLYWYRQAAGRGLQLLFYSVGIGQISSEVPQNLSASRPQDRQFILSSKKLLLSDSGFYLCAWSSRHEQYFGPGTRLTVT.

The chain carries TRBV28 and TRBJ1-2; 8 nucleotides agree with TRBD1. CDR1 and CDR2 from the germline V gene are MDHEN and SYDVKM. The CDR3 loop spans 15 amino acids. V shed 5 bases, J shed 5 bases, and the junction held 10 bases outside the gene matches. The CDR3 spells CASSTLTGGRYGYTF. Written as DNA, the CDR3 is TGTGCCAGCAGTACCCTTACAGGGGGTCGGTATGGCTACACCTTC.

The genes are TRBV6-5 and TRBJ2-5, with D maybe TRBD2 (5 bases). This CDR3 region has 13 residues. V lost 6 bases to trimming and J lost 5 bases, with 13 bases between them. Looked up from germline, CDR1 is MNHEY and CDR2 is SVGAGI. CDR3 in amino acids: CASSRDFSETQYF. As DNA, the CDR3 is TGTGCCAGCAGCCGGGATTTCTCGGAGACCCAGTACTTC.

J is TRBJ1-5 and V is TRBV5-5, with D tentatively TRBD1 (6 bases). CDR1 and CDR2 (germline): SGHKS, YYEKEE (reference sequence). CDR3 length equals 17 residues. V was clipped by 0 bases and J by 6 bases, with 19 bases between them. DNA for the CDR3: TGTGCCAGCAGCTTGGCCCTTAGCGGGGGGGCGGGTCAGCCCCAGCATTTT. Translating it yields CASSLALSGGAGQPQHF.

The table lists this clone with a count of one. This chain uses TRBV6-6 with TRBJ1-2; 10 bases are shared with TRBD1. Germline CDR1 reads MNHNY; CDR2 reads SVGAGI (reference sequence). The V gene end was trimmed by 2 bases and the J gene end by 3 bases; junction bases not matched to a gene: 3. The CDR3 is 15 residues long. CDR3: CASSYGTGVDYGYTF. DNA of the CDR3: TGTGCCAGCAGTTACGGGACAGGGGTGGACTATGGCTACACCTTC.

The V call is TRBV29-1, the J call TRBJ2-2; maybe TRBD1 (6 bases). Trimming removed 7 bases at V and 4 bases at J, with 13 bases between. The germline V gene encodes CDR1 SQVTM and CDR2 ANQGSEA. This CDR3 spans 13 amino acids. The CDR3 DNA follows: TGCAGCGGACAACGGACAGCCACCGGGGAGCTGTTTTTT. Amino acids: CSGQRTATGELFF.

This chain links TRBV7-2 with TRBJ2-7; TRBD1 matches 9 bases. Germline V CDR1 and CDR2: SGHTA, FQGNSA. Losses at the gene ends were 6 bases for V and 6 bases for J; bases not matched to a gene: 9. This CDR3 has 14 amino acids. The CDR3: CASREPGQGSEQYF. CDR3 DNA sequence: TGTGCCAGCAGGGAACCGGGACAGGGCAGCGAGCAGTACTTC.

V and J are TRBV4-3 and TRBJ2-1; 10 nucleotides line up with TRBD2. The CDR3 runs to 18 residues. With V trimmed by 0 bases and J by 14 bases, 19 bases remained unmatched. Germline loops: CDR1 LGHNA, CDR2 YSLEER. The CDR3 sequence: CASSQEVDRTFSSGGKFF. In DNA form, the CDR3 reads TGCGCCAGCAGCCAAGAGGTGGACAGAACTTTCTCTAGCGGGGGAAAGTTCTTC.

This chain uses TRBV6-1 with TRBJ1-1; D is unresolved. This CDR3 spans 11 amino acids. The V and J ends lost 7 bases and 3 bases respectively, with 6 bases between them. CDR1 is MNHNS, CDR2 SASEGT, per germline. The CDR3 DNA is TGTGCCAGCACACAGTACACTGAAGCTTTCTTT. Its translation: CASTQYTEAFF.

The chain uses TRBV7-2 and TRBJ2-7; TRBD2 matches 11 bases. Germline CDR1 SGHTA, CDR2 FQGNSA. Trimming cost V 5 bases and J 3 bases; bases outside gene matches: 3. The CDR3 spans 14 residues. The CDR3 here is CASSVSGGDYEQYF. Written as DNA, the CDR3 is TGTGCCAGCAGCGTTAGCGGGGGGGACTACGAGCAGTACTTC. The full variable domain, with the rest looked up from reference TRBV7-2 and TRBJ2-7, is GAGVSQSPSNKVTEKGKDVELRCDPISGHTALYWYRQSLGQGLEFLIYFQGNSAPDKSGLPSDRFSAERTGGSVSTLTIQRTQQEDSAVYLCASSVSGGDYEQYFGPGTRLTVT.

As to this clone: An end of the junction differs from the germline gene, which may be a read error. The rearrangement links TRBV27 to TRBJ2-5; a weak D match, TRBD2 (5 bases). Germline V gene sequence: CDR1 MNHEY, CDR2 SMNVEV (reference sequence). This CDR3 has 15 residues. The CDR3 coding sequence is TGTGCCAGCAGCGGCCGCCGGGGTTATCAAGGGACCCAGTACTTC. Translation: CASSGRRGYQGTQYF.

The rearrangement joins TRBV27 to TRBJ1-3; 7 bases agree with TRBD1. This CDR3 spans 21 amino acids. Germline V gives CDR1 MNHEY, CDR2 SMNVEV (reference sequence). With V trimmed by 2 bases and J by 0 bases, 19 bases remained unmatched. The CDR3: CASSLRGGGTVQLYSGNTIYF. In DNA form, the CDR3 reads TGTGCCAGCAGTTTACGCGGGGGGGGGACAGTCCAATTATACTCTGGAAACACCATATATTTT.

CDR3 sequence (DNA): TGTGCCAGCAGCTCAGGGGGGACAGGGCCTTATTTTGAAAAACTGTTTTTT. Translated: CASSSGGTGPYFEKLFF. V gene TRBV7-8 combines with J gene TRBJ1-4; 9 bases align to TRBD1. This CDR3 contains 17 residues. The germline gives CDR1 SGHVS, CDR2 FQNEAQ. Unmatched junction bases numbered 13, after V lost 4 bases and J lost 7 bases.

The table lists this clone with a few counts. The chain combines TRBV11-2 with TRBJ2-3; TRBD2 matches 8 bases. V lost 4 bases and J lost 4; bases outside the gene matches: 10. Germline V CDR1 and CDR2: SGHAT, FQNNGV. CDR3 length: 16 residues. CDR3: CASSSDGGLGPDTQYF. In DNA, the CDR3 is TGTGCCAGCAGCTCAGATGGGGGACTAGGCCCAGATACGCAGTATTTT.

The rearrangement joins TRBV7-9 to TRBJ1-1; D uncertain. The CDR3 consists of 13 residues. Trimming left V 4 bases short and J 0 bases short, with 6 bases between. CDR1 and CDR2 (germline): SEHNR, FQNEAQ (reference sequence). CDR3 in DNA: TGTGCCAGCAGCTCTCAGATGAACACTGAAGCTTTCTTT. Amino acids: CASSSQMNTEAFF.

This clone showed up just once. This sequence joins TRBV5-4 and TRBJ2-1, with D hard to call. The germline V and J ends were trimmed by 2 bases and 11 bases, with 8 bases remaining between them. This CDR3 is 11 amino acids long. Germline loops: CDR1 SGHNT, CDR2 YYREEE (reference sequence). CDR3 bases: TGTGCCAGCAGCTTTGGTAGCAAGCAGTTCTTC. It yields the protein CASSFGSKQFF.

The chain joins TRBV9 to TRBJ2-3; D is unresolved. Trimming removed 2 bases from V and 0 bases from J, with 16 bases in between. CDR3 length equals 17 residues. Germline CDR1 reads SGDLS; CDR2 reads YYNGEE. CDR3 nucleotides: TGTGCCAGCAGCGTGGATTGGGCATCTACTAGCACAGATACGCAGTATTTT. This translates into CASSVDWASTSTDTQYF.